This T cell receptor beta chain was profiled in a study of human T cells and chemical hapten exposure. This clonotype was counted at least ten times. Its matching antigen is unknown. Described time point: patch test 2, 6 weeks after DPC sensitization. Regarding treatment: therapeutic diphenylcyclopropenone sensitization with weekly scalp DPC. Extraction yielded total RNA from whole blood (unfractionated). Study-level points and caveats: Expanded TCRs grouped into significantly more large CDR3 similarity clusters than controls produced.

MiXCR, run by TCRdb on the RACE reads, gives a single entry per CDR3 protein. The sample shows 35,000 to 50,000 distinct CDR3 sequences, roughly 9% of them seen only once. The germline V gene has CDR1 LGHNA and CDR2 YNFKEQ. CDR3 length: 17 residues. V lost 0 bases, J lost 5 bases, and 12 bases stayed unmatched. The sequence came from a woman aged 30 to 39 with alopecia areata. Some clones in this sample may be carry-over from other donors' samples. Specimen: whole blood, collected in connection with sensitization to the hapten diphenylcyclopropenone (DPC). The chain is built from TRBV4-2 and TRBJ1-1; 7 bases are a match to TRBD1. Here the CDR3 reads CASSQELLRQGRTEAFF. CDR3 DNA sequence: TGTGCCAGCAGCCAAGAGCTTCTCCGACAGGGTAGAACTGAAGCTTTCTTT.